This T cell receptor beta chain was profiled in a study of OX40 agonist ivuxolimab in advanced cancers. Study as a whole: Cohort: 80% to 85% men, mean age about 60, aged about 20 to 90. Two cutaneous melanoma patients and one hepatocellular carcinoma patient, three in all, had partial responses.

The CDR3 consists of 13 residues. Deletions cut 4 bases from V and 7 bases from J, with 14 bases between. Germline CDR1 and CDR2: MNHNS and SASEGT. Blood samples were obtained at baseline, cycle 4 day 1, and cycle 7 day 1. Only in-frame clones appear in the TCRdb table, and some are missing; sequencing was by immunoSEQ multiplex PCR. The data hold 55,000 to 75,000 clones, with over 80% observed a single time. The V call is TRBV6-1, the J call TRBJ2-7; D is possibly TRBD1 (6 bases). The sequence derives from an adult with an advanced solid tumor such as melanoma, head and neck, liver or kidney cancer. The sequencing here drew on CD4+ or CD8+ T cells sorted from blood, taken in a trial of the OX40 agonist ivuxolimab. The CDR3 coding sequence is TGTGCCAGCAGTGCGGGGAACAGGGTTGAGCAGTACTTC. Its protein product is CASSAGNRVEQYF.